This T cell receptor beta chain was profiled in a study of Graves' ophthalmopathy and Graves' hyperthyroidism. General observations from the study: In blood appeared most of the expanded thyroid clonotypes whose frequency exceeded 0.001.

The V gene's germline CDR1 is SGHTA and CDR2 FQGTGA. This CDR3 has 13 residues. V lost 9 bases and J 3 bases, leaving 14 bases between the germline ends. Amplified TCR beta CDR3 regions were obtained using RNA transcripts as template. Amplification began with first-round RT-PCR using HTBI primers, then second-round multiplex PCR was performed. TCRdb reprocessed the multiplex PCR reads via MiXCR and lists one record per CDR3 protein. The repertoire holds roughly 700,000 distinct CDR3 sequences, with about 44% as singletons. In the case of this clonotype: No antigen is known for it. This could be a read error, since a much larger clone is one nucleotide away. The conserved phenylalanine or tryptophan is not found at the CDR3 terminus, so this likely reflects a read error.

This sequence was found in an adult man with Graves' ophthalmopathy. Sequences were obtained from peripheral blood. This chain links TRBV7-3 with TRBJ2-5, with unresolved D. The CDR3 region has the DNA TGTGCCAGTTCCCTGAACAGCGAAGAGACCCAGTACCTC. This sequence encodes CASSLNSEETQYL.